This paragraph covers one T cell receptor beta chain sequence. Antigen unknown. The sample carries other DNA sequences with the same CDR3. Up to 2 ug genomic DNA was used for TCRB CDR3 amplification. Profiled with immunoSEQ multiplex PCR; TCRdb holds only in-frame clones, not every one. The sample consists of some 58,000 clones, over 65% of them appearing once. The record originates from a study of glioma-infiltrating T cells after dendritic cell vaccination. Study summary: Patients had newly diagnosed or recurrent glioblastoma and received dendritic cell vaccines. Dendritic cell vaccine was injected intradermally three times, biweekly. Study-level findings and limits: Survival was not directly related to TCR clonality in these patients.

Time point defined: after dendritic cell vaccination, including at tumor progression/relapse. The receptor's source is a human donor with glioblastoma. The sample in question was blood, obtained after dendritic cell vaccination.

For the CDR3, the DNA is TGTGCCAGCAGCGCCCCCGGGACAGGGATGGGAATTAACTATGGCTACACCTTC. As protein: CASSAPGTGMGINYGYTF. The genes are TRBV9 and TRBJ1-2; TRBD1 agrees at 9 bases. V trimming: 3 bases; J trimming: 1 base; junction bases outside the gene matches: 13. CDR3 size: 18 residues. The V gene's germline CDR1 is SGDLS and CDR2 YYNGEE.